This entry features one TCR beta chain sequence. The target antigen is unknown. The source of the sample is a study of cytomegalovirus exposure and HLA in healthy donors. In the PCR, 60 Vbeta and 13 Jbeta primers were used. TCRdb keeps only in-frame clones here, not all; method: immunoSEQ multiplex PCR. The sample records tens of thousands of clones, around nine tenths being singletons. The V gene lost 7 bases and the J gene lost 2 bases, with 16 bases spanning the gap. Germline loops: CDR1 SGHRS, CDR2 YFSETQ. The CDR3 loop spans 14 amino acids. Study-level results: Reports described diagnosis of cytomegalovirus status by the classifier as highly specific and sensitive.

This sequence joins TRBV5-1 and TRBJ2-7; D perhaps matches TRBD1 (5 bases). This clonotype originated in a man aged 25 to 40 in good health and CMV-seropositive. Sequencing was done on a sample of PBMCs. The CDR3 coding sequence is TGCGCCAGCTCCCCAGACAGCCAAACCTACGAGCAGTACTTC. It codes for CASSPDSQTYEQYF.